This T cell receptor beta chain emerged from a study of T-cell reconstitution after alpha-beta-depleted transplantation in children. Study-wide findings and caveats: When one year had passed after transplant, most T-cell counts and diversity came from newly produced T cells. Expanded graft clones numbering several hundred reportedly gave rise to alpha-beta T cells about two months after transplant.

Unique molecular identifiers were built into the TCRbeta library. TCRdb reprocessed the PCR reads with MiXCR, giving one entry per CDR3 protein. The sample lists almost 500,000 distinct CDR3 sequences; about 10% were seen once. This clonotype appeared a few times. As yet, its antigen is unknown. The input for sequencing was PBMCs, taken before TCRalphabeta/CD19-depleted stem cell transplant. This TCR came from a child aged 2-15 years with inherited bone marrow failure, due to receive a stem cell transplant.

DNA of the CDR3: TGCAGCGTTGTTAAAAGCGCCTACGAGCAGTACTTC. It is translated as CSVVKSAYEQYF. V gene TRBV29-1 combines with J gene TRBJ2-7; D uncertain. Per the germline V gene, CDR1 is SQVTM and CDR2 is ANQGSEA. V shed 4 bases and J shed 2 bases, with 9 bases lying between them. The CDR3 contains 12 residues.